A selection of T cell receptor beta chains follows, all from one sample in a study of shared clonotypes between healthy human individuals. The protocol was immunoSEQ multiplex PCR, while the TCRdb copy is restricted to in-frame clones and leaves out a portion. The data hold millions of clones, with 85% to 95% observed a single time. Sequencing input: naive CD8+ T cells from PBMCs. Source of these receptors: a man aged 18 to 30 in good health. Some clones in this sample may be carry-over from other donors' samples. Each CDR3 is given with its conserved first and last residue. Each record gives: D gene, V gene, J gene, clone size, CDR3 DNA, CDR3 protein. A D gene is named only where the DNA matches it firmly. The size entry is marked missing in some rows and otherwise reads once, few, many or a size class.

NA	TRBV6-5	TRBJ2-7	NA	TGTGCCAGCAGCAGGGACCCTCGGGCCGAGCAGTACTTC	CASSRDPRAEQYF
TRBD2	TRBV19	TRBJ2-1	NA	TGTGCCAGTAGTGTAATGGGACTAGCGGGAGCCAATGAGCAGTTCTTC	CASSVMGLAGANEQFF
TRBD2	TRBV10-3	TRBJ2-3	NA	TGTGCCATTGGGGGGGGTTATCCGCAGTATTTT	CAIGGGYPQYF
TRBD1	TRBV6-6	TRBJ2-5	NA	TGTGCCAGCAGTCCCCGACTCGGGACAGGGGAAGAGACCCAGTACTTC	CASSPRLGTGEETQYF
NA	TRBV29-1	TRBJ2-3	NA	TGCAGCGTTGGGTGGGGACAGAACCCCGGGGGAGTTACAGATACGCAGTATTTT	CSVGWGQNPGGVTDTQYF
TRBD2	TRBV7-8	TRBJ2-7	NA	TGTGCCAGCAGCCCTAGGACTAGCGGGAGGGCAGGCCACGAGCAGTACTTC	CASSPRTSGRAGHEQYF
TRBD2	TRBV7-9	TRBJ2-7	NA	TGTGCCAGCAGCTCCTCCGGCGGGAGAGCATACGAGCAGTACTTC	CASSSSGGRAYEQYF
NA	TRBV7-9	TRBJ2-7	NA	TGTGCCAGCAGCCCAGGTCCCCTAGGGGACTTC	CASSPGPLGDF
TRBD1	TRBV13	TRBJ1-1	NA	TGTGCCAGCACCCTTTCAGGGGGCGCGACGGTTCCTTTCTTT	CASTLSGGATVPFF
NA	TRBV7-6	TRBJ1-1	few	TGTGCCAGCAGTCAGCCCGGACACTACACTGAAGCTTTCTTT	CASSQPGHYTEAFF
TRBD2	TRBV29-1	TRBJ2-7	NA	TGCAGCGTTGAGGGGCGGGAGAGCCACGAGCAGTACTTC	CSVEGRESHEQYF
NA	TRBV19	TRBJ1-5	NA	TGTGCCAGTACCTGGACAGTCAGCAATCAGCCCCAGCATTTT	CASTWTVSNQPQHF
NA	TRBV2	TRBJ2-7	NA	TGTGCCAGCGTGAACGGCAGGGGCTCCTACGAGCAGTACTTC	CASVNGRGSYEQYF
TRBD1	TRBV7-9	TRBJ2-7	NA	TGTGCCAGCAGTCCGGACAGGCCCTACGAGCAGTACTTC	CASSPDRPYEQYF
TRBD2	TRBV6-5	TRBJ2-7	NA	TGTGCCAGCAGTAATCTAGCGGCCGAGCAGTACTTC	CASSNLAAEQYF
TRBD2	TRBV19	TRBJ2-1	NA	TGTGCCAGTAGTATCCTAGCGGGAGGGCATGAGCAGTTCTTC	CASSILAGGHEQFF
NA	TRBV2	TRBJ1-2	NA	TGTGCCAGCAGTCTCATAGGCTCGTCGGGCTATGGCTACACCTTC	CASSLIGSSGYGYTF
TRBD1	TRBV27	TRBJ2-3	NA	TGTGCCAGCAGTTGGGCCGGGACAGGGACAGATACGCAGTATTTT	CASSWAGTGTDTQYF
NA	TRBV9	TRBJ1-2	NA	TGTGCCAGCAGCGTCCAGGGTGGGGGCTACACCTTC	CASSVQGGGYTF
NA	TRBV19	TRBJ2-2	NA	TGTGCCAGTAGTATCGGGACGGCCGGGGAGCTGTTTTTT	CASSIGTAGELFF
NA	TRBV15	TRBJ2-7	NA	TGTGCCACCAGCAGAGCTAGCGACACCTACGAGCAGTACTTC	CATSRASDTYEQYF
NA	TRBV11-2	TRBJ2-7	NA	TGTGCCAGCAGCCTCCGCGGATCCTACGAGCAGTACTTC	CASSLRGSYEQYF
NA	TRBV28	TRBJ2-7	NA	TGTGCCAGCAGTGCCGGATGGACAGGGGTACTAGCGGTCCACGAGCAGTACTTC	CASSAGWTGVLAVHEQYF
NA	TRBV19	TRBJ1-2	NA	TGTGCCAGTAGTGGACCAGGATTAGCTAACTATGGCTACACCTTC	CASSGPGLANYGYTF
NA	TRBV7-9	TRBJ1-5	NA	TGTGCCAGCAGCTTGGAAGGGAGCAATCAGCCCCAGCATTTT	CASSLEGSNQPQHF
NA	TRBV5-6	TRBJ1-5	NA	TGTGCCAGCAGCGCTCGGACCGGGGGCAGCAATCAGCCCCAGCATTTT	CASSARTGGSNQPQHF
NA	TRBV30	TRBJ2-1	NA	TGTGCCTGGAGTGTAATCTACAATGAGCAGTTCTTC	CAWSVIYNEQFF
TRBD1	TRBV5-1	TRBJ1-3	NA	TGCGCCAGCAGCGGCGGGGGGAGGACAGGCCTCTCTGGAAACACCATATATTTT	CASSGGGRTGLSGNTIYF
TRBD2	TRBV9	TRBJ2-7	NA	TGTGCCAGCAGCGCGGGACTAGCGGGACACGAGCAGTACTTC	CASSAGLAGHEQYF
TRBD2	TRBV5-4	TRBJ2-7	NA	TGTGCCAGCAGCTCCGAATTTAGCGGGAGCTACGAGCAGTACTTC	CASSSEFSGSYEQYF
TRBD2	TRBV5-1	TRBJ2-1	NA	TGCGCCAGCAGCTGGCGGGGGTTCAGCGGGGAATACAATGAGCAGTTCTTC	CASSWRGFSGEYNEQFF
NA	TRBV9	TRBJ1-2	NA	TGTGCCAGCGGCGGCGGGATCTATGGCTACACCTTC	CASGGGIYGYTF
TRBD1	TRBV19	TRBJ2-1	NA	TGTGCCAGTATTCCGAGTCCCGGGACAGGGCTGTTCTTC	CASIPSPGTGLFF
TRBD1	TRBV28	TRBJ2-2	NA	TGTGCCAGCAGCCCTGGGTGGACAGGACTTATCACCGGGGAGCTGTTTTTT	CASSPGWTGLITGELFF
NA	TRBV5-1	TRBJ2-2	NA	TGCGCCAGCAGCCCCATACAGGGTCAGTCCACCGGGGAGCTGTTTTTT	CASSPIQGQSTGELFF
TRBD2	TRBV2	TRBJ2-1	NA	TGTGCCAGCACCCGACTAGCGGGATCCTACAATGAGCAGTTCTTC	CASTRLAGSYNEQFF
NA	TRBV6-5	TRBJ1-1	NA	TGTGCCAGCAGTTGGGGACACACGAACACTGAAGCTTTCTTT	CASSWGHTNTEAFF
NA	TRBV6-6	TRBJ2-7	once	TGTGCCAGCAGTTACTTAGGAGGCGAGCAGTACTTC	CASSYLGGEQYF